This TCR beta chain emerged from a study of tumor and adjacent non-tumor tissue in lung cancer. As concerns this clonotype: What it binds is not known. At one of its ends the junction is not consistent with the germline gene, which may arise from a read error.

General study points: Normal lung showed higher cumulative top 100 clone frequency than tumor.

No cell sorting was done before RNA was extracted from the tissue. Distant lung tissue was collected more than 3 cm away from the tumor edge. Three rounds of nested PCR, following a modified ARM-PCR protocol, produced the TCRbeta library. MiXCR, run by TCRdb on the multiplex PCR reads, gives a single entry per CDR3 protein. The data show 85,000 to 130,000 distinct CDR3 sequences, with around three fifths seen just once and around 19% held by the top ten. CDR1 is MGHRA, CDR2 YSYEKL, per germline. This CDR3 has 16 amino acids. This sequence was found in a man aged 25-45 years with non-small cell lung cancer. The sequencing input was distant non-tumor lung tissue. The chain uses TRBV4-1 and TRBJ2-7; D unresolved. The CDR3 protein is CASSQVPRLISYEQYF. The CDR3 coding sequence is TGCGCCAGCAGCCAGGTCCCCAGACTGATCTCCTATGAGCAGTACTTC.